What follows are 17 T cell receptor beta chains derived from one specimen sequenced in a study of yellow fever vaccine responses in identical twins. In TCRdb, the RT-PCR reads were re-called with MiXCR into one record per CDR3 protein. This table holds approximately 2,500 distinct CDR3 sequences, 81% found once. The source material was T cells from blood (PBMCs), unsorted or a sorted subset (not recorded which), sampled before or after yellow fever vaccination (not recorded which). Every receptor here comes from a woman aged 18-29 years who received the yellow fever vaccine.

This chain's CDR3 is CASSLSGVLAGAIEQFF. CDR3 bases: TGTGCCAGCAGCTTAAGCGGTGTTCTAGCGGGAGCGATTGAGCAGTTCTTC. The genes are TRBV11-2 and TRBJ2-1, with TRBD2 matching over 10 bases. The V and J ends lost 2 bases and 9 bases, in that order; junction bases with no gene match: 13. The germline CDR1 and CDR2 sequences are SGHAT and FQNNGV. This CDR3 is built from 17 residues.

The chain recombines TRBV29-1 with TRBJ1-2; D is perhaps TRBD1 (6 bases). Germline CDR1 SQVTM, CDR2 ANQGSEA. The length of the CDR3 is 15 residues. The V gene lost 3 bases and the J gene lost 0 bases, with 14 bases spanning the gap. CDR3 region: CSVDSQGIANYGYTF. In DNA form, the CDR3 reads TGCAGCGTTGATAGTCAGGGGATAGCTAACTATGGCTACACCTTC. Together with reference TRBV29-1 and TRBJ1-2, the CDR3 gives the full variable domain: SAVISQKPSRDICQRGTSLTIQCQVDSQVTMMFWYRQQPGQSLTLIATANQGSEATYESGFVIDKFPISRPNLTFSTLTVSNMSPEDSSIYLCSVDSQGIANYGYTFGSGTRLTVV.

The V and J genes are TRBV15 and TRBJ1-2; tentatively, D is TRBD1 (5 bases). Germline lookup yields CDR1 LNHNV and CDR2 YYDKDF (reference sequence). The V gene lost 0 bases and the J gene lost 0 bases, with 8 bases spanning the gap. The CDR3 is 15 residues long. This chain's CDR3 is CATSRDRASNYGYTF. CDR3 nucleotide sequence: TGTGCCACCAGCAGAGACAGGGCTTCTAACTATGGCTACACCTTC.

The V gene is TRBV13, the J gene TRBJ2-7, with 8 nucleotides matching TRBD2. CDR3 length: 14 amino acids. The ends lost 1 base at V and 4 bases at J; junction bases unmatched: 3. CDR1 and CDR2 from the germline V gene are PRHDT and FYEKMQ (reference sequence). The CDR3: CASSLAGGPYEQYV. The DNA of the CDR3 is TGTGCCAGCAGCTTAGCGGGGGGGCCGTACGAGCAGTACGTC.

This chain uses TRBV10-3 with TRBJ1-5, with D possibly matching TRBD1 (6 bases). Trimming removed 0 bases at V and 1 base at J, with 10 bases between. Germline CDR1 reads ENHRY; CDR2 reads SYGVKD. CDR3 length: 16 amino acids. CDR3 region: CAISESRGRSNQPQHF. The CDR3 region has the DNA TGTGCCATCAGTGAGTCCAGGGGAAGGAGCAATCAGCCCCAGCATTTT.

V and J are TRBV28 and TRBJ1-2; D perhaps matches TRBD1 (6 bases). The CDR3 spans 12 residues. Trimming took 6 bases from V and 8 from J, leaving 13 bases between them. Germline CDR1 and CDR2: MDHEN and SYDVKM. CDR3 in DNA: TGTGCCAGCAGACAGACAGGAGAGGGCTACACCTTC. This translates into CASRQTGEGYTF.

This clonotype was seen a handful of times. The CDR3 loop is CATSLGTSGKDNEQFF. CDR3 bases: TGTGCCACCAGCCTAGGGACTAGCGGGAAAGACAATGAGCAGTTCTTC. The rearrangement links TRBV15 to TRBJ2-1, with 13 bases that match TRBD2. J was trimmed by 5 bases and V by 5 bases; bases with no gene match: 6. Germline loops: CDR1 LNHNV, CDR2 YYDKDF (reference sequence). The CDR3 consists of 16 residues.

This chain uses TRBV2 with TRBJ2-1; 7 bases line up with TRBD2. With V trimmed by 8 bases and J by 9 bases, 10 bases remained unmatched. CDR1 and CDR2 (germline): SNHLY, FYNNEI. This CDR3 is built from 13 residues. DNA of the CDR3: TGTGCCAGCTATGGACTAGTGGGGGGTGAGCAGTTCTTC. Translating gives CASYGLVGGEQFF.

The chain employs TRBV5-1 and TRBJ1-1; 8 bases are shared with TRBD1. The CDR3 loop spans 16 amino acids. The V gene's germline CDR1 is SGHRS and CDR2 YFSETQ. The V and J ends lost 0 bases and 4 bases, in that order; junction bases with no gene match: 8. This chain's CDR3 is CASSLADRGLLTEAFF. The CDR3 DNA is TGCGCCAGCAGCTTGGCCGACAGGGGCCTACTCACTGAAGCTTTCTTT.

This clonotype has only one observation. The rearrangement uses TRBV18 and TRBJ2-5; D unresolved. Trimming removed 5 bases at V and 1 base at J, with 5 bases between. Per germline, CDR1 KGHSH and CDR2 LQKENI. The CDR3 is 12 residues long. CDR3: CASSNPQETQYF. In DNA, the CDR3 is TGTGCCAGCTCAAATCCCCAAGAGACCCAGTACTTC.

The chain has TRBV13 and TRBJ2-3; 13 nucleotides line up with TRBD2. The germline CDR1 and CDR2 sequences are PRHDT and FYEKMQ (reference sequence). With 0 bases clipped from V and 2 bases from J, the junction kept 5 bases outside the gene matches. The CDR3 totals 18 residues. The CDR3 DNA reads as TGTGCCAGCAGCTTAGGAGCGGGACTAGCGGGGCCCACAGATACGCAGTATTTT. The encoded protein is CASSLGAGLAGPTDTQYF.

The chain carries TRBV10-3 and TRBJ1-1; 7 nucleotides match TRBD1. Germline-derived CDR1 and CDR2 are ENHRY and SYGVKD. This CDR3 comprises 15 residues. The ends lost 3 bases at V and 5 bases at J; junction bases unmatched: 9. CDR3 bases: TGTGCCATCAGTGACTTCCGGGACAGTGGGACTGAAGCTTTCTTT. Translation: CAISDFRDSGTEAFF.

This clonotype was counted only a few times. V is TRBV5-5 and J is TRBJ2-1; D gene unclear. Germline V gene lookup returns CDR1 SGHKS and CDR2 YYEKEE (reference sequence). This CDR3 has 11 residues. Trimming took 4 bases from V and 9 from J, leaving 8 bases between them. In nucleotides, the CDR3 is TGTGCCAGCAGCGAAACTGTTGAGCAGTTCTTC. It specifies CASSETVEQFF.

The chain uses TRBV6-1 and TRBJ1-2; no definite D call. CDR3 size: 15 residues. The germline V and J ends were trimmed by 6 bases and 0 bases, with 14 bases remaining between them. CDR1 and CDR2 (germline): MNHNS, SASEGT. CDR3: CASRSYRVTNYGYTF. CDR3 in DNA: TGTGCCAGCAGGTCCTACAGAGTTACTAACTATGGCTACACCTTC.

CDR3 in amino acids: CASSAGPGPMNTEAFF. The CDR3 DNA reads TGTGCCAGCAGCGCGGGGCCCGGGCCGATGAACACTGAAGCTTTCTTT. V and J are TRBV12-3 or TRBV12-4 and TRBJ1-1, with D possibly being TRBD1 (5 bases). This CDR3 spans 16 amino acids. The V gene lost 6 bases and the J gene lost 0 bases, with 17 bases spanning the gap.

The gene calls are TRBV29-1 and TRBJ2-5; D remains ambiguous. The germline V gene has CDR1 SQVTM and CDR2 ANQGSEA. The V end was cut by 3 bases, the J end by 6 bases, with 17 bases between. This CDR3 is built from 14 residues. The DNA for the CDR3 is TGCAGCGTTGATGACCCCAACCTACACCAGACCCAGTACTTC. Translating gives CSVDDPNLHQTQYF.

V and J are TRBV12-5 and TRBJ2-7; D is uncertain. Trimming left V 5 bases short and J 2 bases short, with 4 bases between. This CDR3 is built from 11 residues. Germline V gene sequence: CDR1 LGHNT, CDR2 FRNRAP. The CDR3 region is CASGAPYEQYF. CDR3 coding DNA: TGTGCTAGTGGTGCCCCCTACGAGCAGTACTTC. The entire variable domain, with the rest obtained from reference TRBV12-5 and TRBJ2-7, is as follows: DARVTQTPRHKVTEMGQEVTMRCQPILGHNTVFWYRQTMMQGLELLAYFRNRAPLDDSGMPKDRFSAEMPDATLATLKIQPSEPRDSAVYFCASGAPYEQYFGPGTRLTVT.